A selection of T cell receptor beta chains follows, all from one sample in a study of cytotoxic CD8 clonotypes in ibrutinib-treated CLL. Profiled with immunoSEQ multiplex PCR; TCRdb holds only in-frame clones, not every one. Of 130,000 or so clones detected, approximately 81% appear once; the ten largest clones hold around 3.3%. Here the sequenced sample was PBMCs, taken after 24 months of ibrutinib treatment. These receptors were obtained from a human donor with chronic lymphocytic leukemia. The CDR3 runs from the conserved cysteine through the conserved F or W. Fields, in order: J gene, V gene, clone size, D gene, CDR3 protein, CDR3 DNA. The D gene is left open where the match is weak. Where a row states a size, it is once, few, many or the class of an expanded clone; other rows omit it.

j_call: TRBJ2-7
v_call: TRBV29-1
clone_size: NA
d_call: TRBD1
cdr3_aa: CSARMGQGSEQYF
cdr3_nt: TGCAGCGCCCGTATGGGACAGGGTTCCGAGCAGTACTTC

j_call: TRBJ2-5
v_call: TRBV27
clone_size: NA
d_call: TRBD1
cdr3_aa: CASSLYGRGIGQETQYF
cdr3_nt: TGTGCCAGCAGTTTATACGGCAGGGGGATTGGGCAAGAGACCCAGTACTTC

j_call: TRBJ1-2
v_call: TRBV6-5
clone_size: NA
d_call: NA
cdr3_aa: CASREKTNYGYTF
cdr3_nt: TGTGCCAGCAGGGAGAAAACTAACTATGGCTACACCTTC

j_call: TRBJ2-2
v_call: TRBV6-1
clone_size: once
d_call: TRBD1
cdr3_aa: CASSVTGSSTGELFF
cdr3_nt: TGTGCCAGCAGTGTGACAGGGAGTAGCACCGGGGAGCTGTTTTTT

j_call: TRBJ2-2
v_call: TRBV18
clone_size: NA
d_call: NA
cdr3_aa: CASSTDGNTGELFF
cdr3_nt: TGTGCCAGCTCGACCGACGGGAACACCGGGGAGCTGTTTTTT

j_call: TRBJ2-4
v_call: TRBV10-3
clone_size: NA
d_call: TRBD1
cdr3_aa: CAIRPGQGASGAKNIQYF
cdr3_nt: TGTGCCATCAGGCCGGGACAGGGGGCTTCTGGCGCCAAAAACATTCAGTACTTC

j_call: TRBJ1-2
v_call: TRBV2
clone_size: NA
d_call: NA
cdr3_aa: CASSGAGANYGYTF
cdr3_nt: TGTGCCAGCAGTGGGGCAGGGGCTAACTATGGCTACACCTTC

j_call: TRBJ2-1
v_call: TRBV7-2
clone_size: NA
d_call: TRBD2
cdr3_aa: CASSSGGLAGNEQFF
cdr3_nt: TGTGCCAGCAGCTCAGGCGGACTAGCGGGGAATGAGCAGTTCTTC

j_call: TRBJ1-1
v_call: TRBV18
clone_size: NA
d_call: TRBD1
cdr3_aa: CASSLSQGRGNTEAFF
cdr3_nt: TGTGCCAGCTCACTCTCACAGGGGAGGGGGAACACTGAAGCTTTCTTT

j_call: TRBJ2-2
v_call: TRBV5-4
clone_size: few
d_call: TRBD2
cdr3_aa: CASSAGLAANTGELFF
cdr3_nt: TGTGCCAGCAGCGCCGGACTAGCTGCGAACACCGGGGAGCTGTTTTTT

j_call: TRBJ1-5
v_call: TRBV7-2
clone_size: NA
d_call: NA
cdr3_aa: CASSLGAERGQPQHF
cdr3_nt: TGTGCCAGCAGCTTAGGAGCAGAAAGGGGTCAGCCCCAGCATTTT

j_call: TRBJ1-2
v_call: TRBV2
clone_size: NA
d_call: NA
cdr3_aa: CASDLSGPPTGGYTF
cdr3_nt: TGTGCCAGCGATCTTTCCGGACCCCCCACCGGTGGCTACACCTTC

j_call: TRBJ2-5
v_call: TRBV7-2
clone_size: NA
d_call: NA
cdr3_aa: CASSLWGEQETQYF
cdr3_nt: TGTGCCAGCAGCTTATGGGGGGAGCAAGAGACCCAGTACTTC

j_call: TRBJ1-1
v_call: TRBV25-1
clone_size: NA
d_call: TRBD1
cdr3_aa: CASSPGGRGTEAFF
cdr3_nt: TGTGCCAGCAGCCCAGGGGGCCGTGGCACTGAAGCTTTCTTT

j_call: TRBJ2-1
v_call: TRBV5-6
clone_size: NA
d_call: NA
cdr3_aa: CASSLRVDGVHEQFF
cdr3_nt: TGTGCCAGCAGCCTGAGGGTGGACGGGGTCCATGAGCAGTTCTTC

j_call: TRBJ2-6
v_call: TRBV6-4
clone_size: NA
d_call: NA
cdr3_aa: CASSWESGANVLTF
cdr3_nt: TGTGCCAGCAGCTGGGAGTCCGGGGCCAACGTCCTGACTTTC

j_call: TRBJ1-2
v_call: TRBV11-2
clone_size: NA
d_call: NA
cdr3_aa: CASSLTPGQRYGYTF
cdr3_nt: TGTGCCAGCAGCTTGACACCGGGACAACGCTATGGCTACACCTTC

j_call: TRBJ1-2
v_call: TRBV27
clone_size: NA
d_call: NA
cdr3_aa: CASSLQGNYGYTF
cdr3_nt: TGTGCCAGCAGTTTACAAGGGAACTATGGCTACACCTTC

j_call: TRBJ2-7
v_call: TRBV5-5
clone_size: few
d_call: NA
cdr3_aa: CASSLGTVLRSSYEQYF
cdr3_nt: TGTGCCAGCAGCTTGGGGACAGTTCTCAGGAGCTCCTACGAGCAGTACTTC

j_call: TRBJ2-1
v_call: TRBV7-6
clone_size: NA
d_call: TRBD2
cdr3_aa: CASSFPSGGGYSYNEQFF
cdr3_nt: TGTGCCAGCAGCTTTCCTAGCGGGGGGGGATACTCCTACAATGAGCAGTTCTTC

j_call: TRBJ1-2
v_call: TRBV19
clone_size: NA
d_call: NA
cdr3_aa: CATQTGRSYGYTF
cdr3_nt: TGTGCCACCCAGACAGGACGGAGCTATGGCTACACCTTC

j_call: TRBJ1-1
v_call: TRBV14
clone_size: NA
d_call: NA
cdr3_aa: CASSHRWGNTEAFF
cdr3_nt: TGTGCCAGCAGCCACAGGTGGGGAAACACTGAAGCTTTCTTT

j_call: TRBJ1-2
v_call: TRBV30
clone_size: NA
d_call: NA
cdr3_aa: CAWGGDYGYTF
cdr3_nt: TGTGCCTGGGGTGGTGACTATGGCTACACCTTC

j_call: TRBJ2-7
v_call: TRBV4-2
clone_size: NA
d_call: NA
cdr3_aa: CASSQEADTYEQYF
cdr3_nt: TGTGCCAGCAGCCAAGAGGCAGATACCTACGAGCAGTACTTC

j_call: TRBJ2-3
v_call: TRBV7-9
clone_size: NA
d_call: NA
cdr3_aa: CASSPHTGDTQYF
cdr3_nt: TGTGCCAGCAGCCCCCACACGGGGGATACGCAGTATTTT

j_call: TRBJ1-2
v_call: TRBV7-2
clone_size: NA
d_call: NA
cdr3_aa: CASSWSSAGYTF
cdr3_nt: TGTGCCAGCAGCTGGAGTTCTGCTGGCTACACCTTC

j_call: TRBJ1-2
v_call: TRBV27
clone_size: NA
d_call: NA
cdr3_aa: CASSSRYKNLGVGQPYGYTF
cdr3_nt: TGTGCCAGCAGTTCACGATATAAAAACCTTGGGGTTGGACAGCCCTATGGCTACACCTTC

j_call: TRBJ1-5
v_call: TRBV7-2
clone_size: NA
d_call: TRBD1
cdr3_aa: CASSSIQGQVGNQPQHF
cdr3_nt: TGTGCCAGCAGCTCCATACAGGGGCAGGTTGGCAATCAGCCCCAGCATTTT

j_call: TRBJ2-7
v_call: TRBV2
clone_size: NA
d_call: NA
cdr3_aa: CASSEGEGTEYEQYF
cdr3_nt: TGTGCCAGCAGTGAAGGGGAGGGGACAGAATACGAGCAGTACTTC

j_call: TRBJ2-5
v_call: TRBV29-1
clone_size: once
d_call: NA
cdr3_aa: CSVAYQETQYF
cdr3_nt: TGCAGCGTAGCTTACCAAGAGACCCAGTACTTC

j_call: TRBJ2-5
v_call: TRBV18
clone_size: NA
d_call: NA
cdr3_aa: CASSPLPPGGRGETQYF
cdr3_nt: TGTGCCAGCTCACCACTACCTCCCGGGGGCAGGGGGGAGACCCAGTACTTC

j_call: TRBJ2-3
v_call: TRBV6-4
clone_size: NA
d_call: NA
cdr3_aa: CASSDSPYQGGATDTQYF
cdr3_nt: TGTGCCAGCAGTGACTCGCCCTACCAGGGGGGGGCCACAGATACGCAGTATTTT

j_call: TRBJ1-2
v_call: TRBV29-1
clone_size: NA
d_call: NA
cdr3_aa: CSVPGDRPGYTF
cdr3_nt: TGCAGCGTTCCCGGTGACAGACCCGGCTACACCTTC

j_call: TRBJ2-4
v_call: TRBV19
clone_size: NA
d_call: TRBD1
cdr3_aa: CASSILGQGGNIQYF
cdr3_nt: TGTGCCAGTAGTATACTGGGACAGGGGGGAAACATTCAGTACTTC

j_call: TRBJ1-1
v_call: TRBV16
clone_size: NA
d_call: NA
cdr3_aa: CASSQSGAGMNTEAFF
cdr3_nt: TGTGCCAGCAGCCAATCGGGGGCAGGGATGAACACTGAAGCTTTCTTT

j_call: TRBJ2-7
v_call: TRBV7-9
clone_size: NA
d_call: NA
cdr3_aa: CASSLEGPAEQYF
cdr3_nt: TGTGCCAGCAGCTTGGAAGGCCCAGCCGAGCAGTACTTC

j_call: TRBJ2-5
v_call: TRBV10-1
clone_size: NA
d_call: NA
cdr3_aa: CASSFRGEETQYF
cdr3_nt: TGCGCCAGCAGTTTCAGGGGAGAAGAGACCCAGTACTTC

j_call: TRBJ1-3
v_call: TRBV15
clone_size: NA
d_call: NA
cdr3_aa: CATSRDPTRGGNTIYF
cdr3_nt: TGTGCCACCAGCCGGGATCCCACAAGGGGCGGAAACACCATATATTTT

j_call: TRBJ2-7
v_call: TRBV10-3
clone_size: NA
d_call: TRBD2
cdr3_aa: CAIGPGGSSSYEQYF
cdr3_nt: TGTGCCATCGGACCGGGGGGATCATCCTCCTACGAGCAGTACTTC

j_call: TRBJ1-2
v_call: TRBV9
clone_size: NA
d_call: NA
cdr3_aa: CASSDPYPDGFDYGYTF
cdr3_nt: TGTGCCAGCAGCGACCCCTATCCGGACGGATTCGACTATGGCTACACCTTC

j_call: TRBJ1-2
v_call: TRBV7-2
clone_size: NA
d_call: TRBD1
cdr3_aa: CASSATGGGGYTF
cdr3_nt: TGTGCCAGCAGCGCGACAGGGGGCGGAGGCTACACCTTC

j_call: TRBJ2-5
v_call: TRBV4-1
clone_size: NA
d_call: TRBD2
cdr3_aa: CASSLNPGLAGGQETQYF
cdr3_nt: TGCGCCAGCAGCCTTAATCCGGGACTAGCGGGGGGTCAAGAGACCCAGTACTTC

j_call: TRBJ2-4
v_call: TRBV15
clone_size: once
d_call: NA
cdr3_aa: CATSWSGVAAAKNIQYF
cdr3_nt: TGTGCCACCAGCTGGTCGGGGGTAGCGGCGGCCAAAAACATTCAGTACTTC

j_call: TRBJ2-2
v_call: TRBV10-3
clone_size: NA
d_call: NA
cdr3_aa: CAISEGAPTGELFF
cdr3_nt: TGTGCCATCAGTGAAGGGGCACCCACCGGGGAGCTGTTTTTT

j_call: TRBJ1-6
v_call: TRBV19
clone_size: NA
d_call: TRBD1
cdr3_aa: CASSPQGGFRSPLHF
cdr3_nt: TGTGCCAGTAGTCCCCAGGGGGGTTTTCGTTCACCCCTCCACTTT

j_call: TRBJ1-1
v_call: TRBV11-2
clone_size: NA
d_call: NA
cdr3_aa: CASSPHTGTDLEVFF
cdr3_nt: TGTGCCAGCAGCCCGCATACCGGGACGGATCTTGAAGTTTTCTTT

j_call: TRBJ1-2
v_call: TRBV28
clone_size: NA
d_call: NA
cdr3_aa: CASNWGGDGYTF
cdr3_nt: TGTGCCAGCAACTGGGGGGGGGATGGCTACACCTTC

j_call: TRBJ2-3
v_call: TRBV10-1
clone_size: NA
d_call: NA
cdr3_aa: CASSEPRPGTPDTQYF
cdr3_nt: TGCGCCAGCAGTGAGCCGAGGCCGGGGACCCCAGATACGCAGTATTTT

j_call: TRBJ2-2
v_call: TRBV6-6
clone_size: NA
d_call: NA
cdr3_aa: CASSSGTNTGELFF
cdr3_nt: TGTGCCAGCAGTTCCGGGACTAACACCGGGGAGCTGTTTTTT

j_call: TRBJ2-2
v_call: TRBV9
clone_size: NA
d_call: TRBD2
cdr3_aa: CASSVEAGGNTGELFF
cdr3_nt: TGTGCCAGCAGCGTAGAGGCGGGGGGCAACACCGGGGAGCTGTTTTTT

j_call: TRBJ2-1
v_call: TRBV11-2
clone_size: NA
d_call: TRBD1
cdr3_aa: CASSPGTGLYNEQFF
cdr3_nt: TGTGCCAGCAGCCCAGGGACAGGGCTCTACAATGAGCAGTTCTTC

j_call: TRBJ1-1
v_call: TRBV4-3
clone_size: NA
d_call: TRBD1
cdr3_aa: CASSQEQGGTEAFF
cdr3_nt: TGCGCCAGCAGCCAAGAGCAGGGGGGCACTGAAGCTTTCTTT